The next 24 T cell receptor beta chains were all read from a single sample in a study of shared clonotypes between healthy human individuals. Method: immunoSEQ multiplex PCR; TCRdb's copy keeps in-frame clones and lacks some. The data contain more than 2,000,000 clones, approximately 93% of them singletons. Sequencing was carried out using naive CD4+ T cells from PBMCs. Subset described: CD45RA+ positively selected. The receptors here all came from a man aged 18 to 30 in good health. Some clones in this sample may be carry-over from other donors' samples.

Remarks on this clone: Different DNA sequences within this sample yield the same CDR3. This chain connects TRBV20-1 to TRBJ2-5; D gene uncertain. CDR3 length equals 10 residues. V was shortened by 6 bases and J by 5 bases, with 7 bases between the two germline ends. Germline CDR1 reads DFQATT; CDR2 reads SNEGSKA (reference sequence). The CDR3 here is CSATGETQYF. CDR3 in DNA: TGCAGTGCAACTGGGGAGACCCAGTACTTC.

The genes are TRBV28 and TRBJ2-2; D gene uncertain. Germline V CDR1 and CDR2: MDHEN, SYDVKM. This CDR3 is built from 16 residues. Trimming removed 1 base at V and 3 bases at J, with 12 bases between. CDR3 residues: CASSLLSGSDTGELFF. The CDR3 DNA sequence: TGTGCCAGCAGTTTATTATCCGGGTCGGACACCGGGGAGCTGTTTTTT. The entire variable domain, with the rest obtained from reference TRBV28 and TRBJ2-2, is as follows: DVKVTQSSRYLVKRTGEKVFLECVQDMDHENMFWYRQDPGLGLRLIYFSYDVKMKEKGDIPEGYSVSREKKERFSLILESASTNQTSMYLCASSLLSGSDTGELFFGEGSRLTVL.

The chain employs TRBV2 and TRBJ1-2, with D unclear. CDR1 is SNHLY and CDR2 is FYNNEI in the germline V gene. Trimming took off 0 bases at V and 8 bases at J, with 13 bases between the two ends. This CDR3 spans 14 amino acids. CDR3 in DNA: TGTGCCAGCAGTGAAGCGCAGGAATTGTACGGCTACACCTTC. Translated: CASSEAQELYGYTF.

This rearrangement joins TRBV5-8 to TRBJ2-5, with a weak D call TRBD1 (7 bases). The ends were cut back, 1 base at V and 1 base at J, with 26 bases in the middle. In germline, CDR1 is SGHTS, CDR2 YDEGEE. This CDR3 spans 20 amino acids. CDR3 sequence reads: CASSLFRRGIRAGLQETQYF. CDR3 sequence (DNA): TGTGCCAGCAGCTTGTTTCGCAGGGGGATTCGAGCGGGCCTCCAAGAGACCCAGTACTTC.

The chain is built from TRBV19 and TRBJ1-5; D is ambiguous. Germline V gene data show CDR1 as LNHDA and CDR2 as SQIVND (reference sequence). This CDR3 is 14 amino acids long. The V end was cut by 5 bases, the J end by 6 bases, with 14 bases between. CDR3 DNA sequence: TGTGCCAGTAGTCCACCTCCGGGAGGTCAGCCCCAGCATTTT. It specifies CASSPPPGGQPQHF.

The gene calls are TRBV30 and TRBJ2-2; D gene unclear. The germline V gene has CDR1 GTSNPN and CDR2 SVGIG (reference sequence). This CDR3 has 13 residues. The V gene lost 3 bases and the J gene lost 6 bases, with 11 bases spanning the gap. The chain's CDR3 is CAWRPSFPGELFF. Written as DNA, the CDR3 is TGTGCCTGGAGGCCTAGTTTTCCCGGGGAGCTGTTTTTT.

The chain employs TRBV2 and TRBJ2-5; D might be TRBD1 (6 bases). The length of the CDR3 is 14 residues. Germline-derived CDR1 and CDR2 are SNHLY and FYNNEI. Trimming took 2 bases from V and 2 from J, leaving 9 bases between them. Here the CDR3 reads CASSERTDQETQYF. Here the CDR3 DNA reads TGTGCCAGCAGTGAAAGGACAGATCAAGAGACCCAGTACTTC.

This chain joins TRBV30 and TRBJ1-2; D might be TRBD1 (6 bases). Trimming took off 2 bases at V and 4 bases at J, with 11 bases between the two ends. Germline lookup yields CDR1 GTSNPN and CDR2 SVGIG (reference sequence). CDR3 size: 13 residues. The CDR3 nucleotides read TGTGCCTGGAGTCGGGGGACAACCTATGGCTACACCTTC. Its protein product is CAWSRGTTYGYTF.

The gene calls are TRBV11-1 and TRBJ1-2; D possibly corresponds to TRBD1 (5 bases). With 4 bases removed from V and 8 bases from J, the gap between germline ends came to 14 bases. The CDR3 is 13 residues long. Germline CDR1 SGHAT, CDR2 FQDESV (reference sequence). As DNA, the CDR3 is TGTGCCAGCAGCTATCGAGAAGGGGTCGGCTACACCTTC. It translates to CASSYREGVGYTF.

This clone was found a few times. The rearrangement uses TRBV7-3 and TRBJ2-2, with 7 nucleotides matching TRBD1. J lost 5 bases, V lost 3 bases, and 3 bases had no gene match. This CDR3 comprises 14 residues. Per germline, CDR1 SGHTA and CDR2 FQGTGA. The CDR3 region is CASSLTGITGELFF. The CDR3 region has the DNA TGTGCCAGCAGCTTGACAGGGATTACCGGGGAGCTGTTTTTT. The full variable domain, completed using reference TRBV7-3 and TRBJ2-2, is GAGVSQTPSNKVTEKGKYVELRCDPISGHTALYWYRQSLGQGPEFLIYFQGTGAADDSGLPNDRFFAVRPEGSVSTLKIQRTERGDSAVYLCASSLTGITGELFFGEGSRLTVL.

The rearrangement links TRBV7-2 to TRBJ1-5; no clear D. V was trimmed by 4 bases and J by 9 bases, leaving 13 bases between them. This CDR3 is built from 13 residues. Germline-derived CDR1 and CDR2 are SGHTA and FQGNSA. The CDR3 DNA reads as TGTGCCAGCAGCTCGAGATCCGAGGCGCCCCAGCATTTT. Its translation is CASSSRSEAPQHF.

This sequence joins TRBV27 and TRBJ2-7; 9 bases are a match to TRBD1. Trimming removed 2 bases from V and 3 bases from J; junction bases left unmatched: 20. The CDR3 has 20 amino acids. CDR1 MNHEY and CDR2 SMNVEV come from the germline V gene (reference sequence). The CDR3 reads CASSLLPPGQGRSVDYEQYF. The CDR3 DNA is TGTGCCAGCAGTTTACTTCCTCCGGGACAGGGCCGTTCTGTCGACTACGAGCAGTACTTC.

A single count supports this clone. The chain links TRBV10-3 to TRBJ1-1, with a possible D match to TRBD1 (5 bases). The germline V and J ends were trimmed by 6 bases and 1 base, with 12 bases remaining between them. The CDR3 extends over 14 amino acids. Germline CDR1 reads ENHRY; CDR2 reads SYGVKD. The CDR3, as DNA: TGTGCCATCAGGAGGCCCCAGGGGAACACTGAAGCTTTCTTT. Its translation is CAIRRPQGNTEAFF.

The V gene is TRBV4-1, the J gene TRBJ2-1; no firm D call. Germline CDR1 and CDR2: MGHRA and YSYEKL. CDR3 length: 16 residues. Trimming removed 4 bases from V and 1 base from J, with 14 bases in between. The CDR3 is CASSLHALVSYNEQFF. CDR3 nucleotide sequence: TGCGCCAGCAGCCTTCACGCTCTGGTATCCTACAATGAGCAGTTCTTC.

CDR3 bases: TGCGCCAGCAGCTTGGTCGTCGCGGGAGCGGGAGATACGCAGTATTTT. Protein sequence: CASSLVVAGAGDTQYF. The J gene is TRBJ2-3, the V gene TRBV5-1, with 7 bases fitting TRBD2. The CDR3 has 16 residues. V gave up 0 bases and J gave up 5 bases; unmatched junction bases: 9. The germline gives CDR1 SGHRS, CDR2 YFSETQ.

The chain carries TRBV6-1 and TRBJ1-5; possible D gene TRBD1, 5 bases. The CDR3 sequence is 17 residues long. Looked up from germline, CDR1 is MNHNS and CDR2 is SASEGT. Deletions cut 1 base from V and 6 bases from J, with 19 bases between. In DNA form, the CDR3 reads TGTGCCAGCAGTGAAGGTTTAGTTTTTCCGACAGTTCAGCCCCAGCATTTT. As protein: CASSEGLVFPTVQPQHF.

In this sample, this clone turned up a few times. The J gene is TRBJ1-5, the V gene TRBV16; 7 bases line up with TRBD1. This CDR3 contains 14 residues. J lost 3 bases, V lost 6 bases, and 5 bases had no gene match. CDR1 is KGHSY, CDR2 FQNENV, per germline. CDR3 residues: CASSTGAFNQPQHF. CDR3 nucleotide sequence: TGTGCCAGCAGTACAGGGGCTTTCAATCAGCCCCAGCATTTT.

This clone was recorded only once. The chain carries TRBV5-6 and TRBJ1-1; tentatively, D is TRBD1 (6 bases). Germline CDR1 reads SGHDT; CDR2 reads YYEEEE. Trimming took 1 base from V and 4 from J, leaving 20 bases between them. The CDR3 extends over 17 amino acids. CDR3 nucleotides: TGTGCCAGCAGCTTGTACTCTGACAGGTGGATTCCCACTGAAGCTTTCTTT. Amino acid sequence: CASSLYSDRWIPTEAFF.

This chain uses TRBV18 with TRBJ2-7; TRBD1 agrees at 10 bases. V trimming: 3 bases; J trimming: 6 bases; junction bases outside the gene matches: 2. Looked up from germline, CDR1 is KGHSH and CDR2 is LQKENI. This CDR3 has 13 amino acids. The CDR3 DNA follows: TGTGCCAGCTCACCGGACAGGGGGACCGAGCAGTACTTC. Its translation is CASSPDRGTEQYF.

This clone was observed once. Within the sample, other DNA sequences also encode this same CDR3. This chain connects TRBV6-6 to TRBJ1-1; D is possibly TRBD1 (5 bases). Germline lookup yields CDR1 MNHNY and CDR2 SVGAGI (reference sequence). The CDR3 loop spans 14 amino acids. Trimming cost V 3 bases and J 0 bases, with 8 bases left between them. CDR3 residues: CASSYQGMNTEAFF. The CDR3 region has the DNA TGTGCCAGCAGTTATCAGGGAATGAACACTGAAGCTTTCTTT.

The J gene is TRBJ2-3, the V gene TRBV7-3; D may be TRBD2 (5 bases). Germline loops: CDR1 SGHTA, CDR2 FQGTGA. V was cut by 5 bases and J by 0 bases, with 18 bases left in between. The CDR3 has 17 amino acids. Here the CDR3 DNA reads TGTGCCAGCAGCCCAGGAGGAGCGACCACTAGCACAGATACGCAGTATTTT. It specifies CASSPGGATTSTDTQYF.

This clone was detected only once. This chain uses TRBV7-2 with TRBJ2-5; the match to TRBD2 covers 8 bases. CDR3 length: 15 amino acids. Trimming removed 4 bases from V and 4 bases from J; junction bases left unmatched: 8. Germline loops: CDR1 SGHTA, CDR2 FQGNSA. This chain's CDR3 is CASSYGGGVGETQYF. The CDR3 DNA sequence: TGTGCCAGCAGCTACGGGGGGGGAGTGGGAGAGACCCAGTACTTC.

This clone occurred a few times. CDR3 in amino acids: CASSLLGAGEAFF. The DNA for the CDR3 is TGTGCCAGCAGTTTACTCGGGGCTGGAGAAGCTTTCTTT. The V and J genes are TRBV28 and TRBJ1-1, with D possibly matching TRBD1 (5 bases). Trimming pared 2 bases from V and 8 bases from J, leaving 12 bases between. CDR3 size: 13 residues. Germline CDR1 MDHEN, CDR2 SYDVKM. Using reference TRBV28 and TRBJ1-1 for the parts outside the CDR3, the full variable domain is DVKVTQSSRYLVKRTGEKVFLECVQDMDHENMFWYRQDPGLGLRLIYFSYDVKMKEKGDIPEGYSVSREKKERFSLILESASTNQTSMYLCASSLLGAGEAFFGQGTRLTVV.

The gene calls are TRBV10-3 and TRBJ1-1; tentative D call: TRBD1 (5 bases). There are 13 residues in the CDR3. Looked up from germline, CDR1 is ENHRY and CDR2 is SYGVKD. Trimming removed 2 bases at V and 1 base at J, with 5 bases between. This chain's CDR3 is CAISEGANTEAFF. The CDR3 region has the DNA TGTGCCATCAGTGAGGGGGCGAACACTGAAGCTTTCTTT.